This T cell receptor beta chain was observed in a study of human T cells and chemical hapten exposure. This clonotype appeared a few times. Trimming pared 6 bases from V and 0 bases from J, leaving 8 bases between. CDR1 SQVTM and CDR2 ANQGSEA come from the germline V gene. The CDR3 spans 13 residues. Each CDR3 protein is one row after TCRdb ran MiXCR on the RACE reads. The sample yields tens of thousands of distinct CDR3 sequences, about 10% seen once. Time point defined: patch test 1, 2 weeks after DPC sensitization. As to treatment: therapeutic diphenylcyclopropenone sensitization with weekly scalp DPC.

The receptor was derived from a man between 40 and 49 years old with alopecia areata. Some clones in this sample may be carry-over from other donors' samples. The V and J genes are TRBV29-1 and TRBJ1-4; D is unresolved. The specimen was whole blood, collected in connection with sensitization to the hapten diphenylcyclopropenone (DPC). CDR3 DNA sequence: TGCAGCGTGGCCATCGCAACTAATGAAAAACTGTTTTTT. Translating it yields CSVAIATNEKLFF.